This paragraph covers one T cell receptor beta chain sequence. The CDR3 covers 15 residues. The germline gives CDR1 SGHTA, CDR2 FQGNSA. V was pared by 5 bases and J by 7 bases, with 9 bases of the junction left unmatched. Using immunoSEQ multiplex PCR, the repertoire was profiled, and TCRdb retains in-frame clones only, with some absent. The repertoire consists of some 74,000 clones, with around nine tenths occurring once and the leading ten covering 3% to 4%. This entry belongs to a study of T cell changes during pregnancy in multiple sclerosis. The input for sequencing was peripheral blood, taken after pregnancy. The V call is TRBV7-2, the J call TRBJ2-2; 8 nucleotides align to TRBD2. The receptor was isolated from a female donor in good health, enrolled as a control in a pregnancy study. Here the CDR3 DNA reads TGTGCCAGCAGCCGTTGGCGGGGGGCTAGCGGGGAGCTGTTTTTT. Residues: CASSRWRGASGELFF.